Each of the 27 T cell receptor beta chains below was sequenced from the same sample in a study of beta chain features in type 1 diabetes. Antigen specificity for these receptors is unknown. Study conclusions and caveats: Significant though moderate, a shortening of TCRB CDR3s appeared in all four CD4+ subsets of Type 1 diabetes patients.

The study reverse transcribed the entire isolated RNA, so it sequenced expressed TCRB transcripts. Profiling relied on immunoSEQ multiplex PCR, and the TCRdb table lists in-frame clones only, not all of them. Of roughly 180,000 clones in the sample, roughly 8% were seen once. Input material: central memory CD4+ T cells from blood. The receptors stem from a man between 18 and 29 years old with type 1 diabetes.

This clone was found many times. CDR3: CAWRLRGGSYGYTF. The CDR3, as DNA: TGTGCCTGGAGGCTCCGCGGGGGCTCCTATGGCTACACCTTC. The V gene is TRBV30, the J gene TRBJ1-2; D possibly corresponds to TRBD1 (6 bases). V lost 3 bases and J 4 bases, leaving 15 bases between the germline ends. This CDR3 has 14 amino acids. Germline lookup yields CDR1 GTSNPN and CDR2 SVGIG (reference sequence). Full variable domain (outside the CDR3, taken from reference TRBV30 and TRBJ1-2): SQTIHQWPATLVQPVGSPLSLECTVEGTSNPNLYWYRQAAGRGLQLLFYSVGIGQISSEVPQNLSASRPQDRQFILSSKKLLLSDSGFYLCAWRLRGGSYGYTFGSGTRLTVV.

This clone was seen a handful of times. The V gene is TRBV5-1, the J gene TRBJ1-1; 7 bases match TRBD1. Germline V CDR1 and CDR2: SGHRS, YFSETQ. V trimming: 2 bases; J trimming: 6 bases; junction bases outside the gene matches: 7. This CDR3 has 14 residues. CDR3 DNA: TGCGCCAGCAGCTTTTTGGGCAGGGGGTCTGAAGCTTTCTTT. Translation: CASSFLGRGSEAFF. Full variable domain (outside the CDR3, taken from reference TRBV5-1 and TRBJ1-1): KAGVTQTPRYLIKTRGQQVTLSCSPISGHRSVSWYQQTPGQGLQFLFEYFSETQRNKGNFPGRFSGRQFSNSRSEMNVSTLELGDSALYLCASSFLGRGSEAFFGQGTRLTVV.

This clone appeared a few times. The genes are TRBV4-3 and TRBJ2-1; TRBD2 aligns across 8 bases. The germline V gene encodes CDR1 LGHNA and CDR2 YSLEER. The trim removed 0 bases at V and 5 bases at J, leaving 9 bases unmatched. The CDR3 totals 17 residues. The chain's CDR3 is CASSQDLLAGGHNEQFF. CDR3 in DNA: TGCGCCAGCAGCCAAGATTTGTTGGCGGGGGGTCACAATGAGCAGTTCTTC.

This clone showed up just a few times. J is TRBJ2-7 and V is TRBV7-2; 9 nucleotides match TRBD1. CDR1 is SGHTA and CDR2 is FQGNSA in the germline V gene. The CDR3 is 17 amino acids. V lost 1 base, J lost 9 bases, and 16 bases stayed unmatched. CDR3 amino acids: CASSLGVRDRARGGQYF. DNA of the CDR3: TGTGCCAGCAGCTTAGGGGTTCGGGACAGGGCCCGAGGGGGGCAGTACTTC.

This clone has at least ten counts. The genes are TRBV29-1 and TRBJ1-2; D ambiguous. Trimming pared 4 bases from V and 0 bases from J, leaving 6 bases between. Germline V gene sequence: CDR1 SQVTM, CDR2 ANQGSEA. The CDR3 is 12 residues long. The CDR3 sequence is CSVALPNYGYTF. The CDR3 DNA is TGCAGCGTTGCTCTCCCTAACTATGGCTACACCTTC.

The chain recombines TRBV5-1 with TRBJ2-4; 14 bases agree with TRBD2. Per germline, CDR1 SGHRS and CDR2 YFSETQ. Trimming removed 4 bases from V and 5 bases from J; junction bases left unmatched: 17. The length of the CDR3 is 20 residues. The CDR3, as DNA: TGCGCCAGCAGCCCCACCGGGACTAGCGGGGGCGGAGTGGGGGAAAACATTCAGTACTTC. It translates to CASSPTGTSGGGVGENIQYF.

This clone appeared many times. The chain joins TRBV6-5 to TRBJ2-3; the match to TRBD1 covers 11 bases. The CDR3 runs to 14 residues. CDR1 and CDR2 from the germline V gene are MNHEY and SVGAGI. Losses at the gene ends were 9 bases for V and 3 bases for J; bases not matched to a gene: 5. CDR3 sequence reads: CASGTGGWTDTQYF. The CDR3 nucleotides are TGTGCCAGTGGGACAGGGGGATGGACAGATACGCAGTATTTT.

The V and J genes are TRBV7-2 and TRBJ2-5; 10 bases fit TRBD2. Germline CDR1 SGHTA, CDR2 FQGNSA. The CDR3 length is 15 residues. Trimming cost V 5 bases and J 4 bases; bases outside gene matches: 7. CDR3 amino acids: CASSLETSGLETQYF. For the CDR3, the DNA is TGTGCCAGCAGCCTAGAGACTAGCGGGTTAGAGACCCAGTACTTC.

This rearrangement joins TRBV6-1 to TRBJ2-1, with TRBD1 identical over 9 bases. Germline assignment: CDR1 MNHNS and CDR2 SASEGT. V lost 5 bases to trimming and J lost 8 bases; unmatched junction nucleotides: 10. The CDR3 length is 15 residues. CDR3 region: CASSLKAGQGYEQFF. The DNA for the CDR3 is TGTGCCAGCAGTCTAAAGGCGGGACAGGGATATGAGCAGTTCTTC.

This clone was detected ten times or more. The V and J genes are TRBV23-1 and TRBJ2-3; no reliable D call. TRBV23-1 qualifies as an ORF whose function is uncertain. Trimming cost V 0 bases and J 2 bases, with 9 bases left between them. The CDR3 runs 15 residues. DNA of the CDR3: TGCGCCAGCAGTCAATCTGGGCATTCCACAGATACGCAGTATTTT. Its protein is CASSQSGHSTDTQYF.

For this clone: A read error may produce the germline difference seen at one junction end. The chain links TRBV6-1 to TRBJ2-7, with D possibly matching TRBD1 (6 bases). This CDR3 region has 10 residues. Germline V gene sequence: CDR1 MNHNS, CDR2 SASEGT. CDR3 residues: CASSDGRDKF. The CDR3 bases are TGTGCCAGCAGTGACGGTCGGGACAAGTTC.

This clone came up a few times. This sequence joins TRBV6-1 and TRBJ1-2; D is possibly TRBD1 (6 bases). V lost 6 bases to trimming and J lost 6 bases, with 17 bases between them. The CDR3 extends over 14 amino acids. Per the germline V gene, CDR1 is MNHNS and CDR2 is SASEGT. The CDR3 region is CASSISGASDGYTF. The CDR3 DNA reads as TGTGCCAGCAGCATCTCAGGGGCCTCGGATGGCTACACCTTC.

The chain employs TRBV28 and TRBJ2-3; the match to TRBD2 covers 10 bases. The CDR3 is 17 residues long. The junction had 8 bases not matched to a gene; V was cut back by 3 bases and J by 2 bases. The germline V gene has CDR1 MDHEN and CDR2 SYDVKM. CDR3 amino acids: CASSFVAAGGYTDTQYF. DNA for the CDR3: TGTGCCAGCAGTTTTGTGGCAGCGGGGGGGTACACAGATACGCAGTATTTT.

This clone occurred once. The V and J genes are TRBV28 and TRBJ2-7, with unresolved D. CDR1 and CDR2 (germline): MDHEN, SYDVKM. Deletions cut 5 bases from V and 6 bases from J, with 17 bases between. The CDR3 covers 14 residues. CDR3 sequence reads: CASSTSAGLSEQYF. Written as DNA, the CDR3 is TGTGCCAGCAGTACATCTGCAGGCCTAAGCGAGCAGTACTTC.

This clone was seen a few times. The CDR3 sequence is CASSVNRVVDEQYF. CDR3 bases: TGTGCCAGCAGCGTTAACAGGGTTGTAGACGAGCAGTACTTC. V usage is TRBV11-2 and J usage is TRBJ2-7; a weak D match, TRBD1 (6 bases). The CDR3 spans 14 residues. Trimming cost V 5 bases and J 5 bases, with 16 bases left between them. CDR1 is SGHAT and CDR2 is FQNNGV in the germline V gene.

The V and J genes are TRBV27 and TRBJ2-7; 7 bases align to TRBD2. The length of the CDR3 is 14 residues. V lost 0 bases, J lost 2 bases, and 1 base stayed unmatched. Germline CDR1 is MNHEY and CDR2 is SMNVEV (reference sequence). CDR3 protein: CASSLSGGTYEQYF. The CDR3 coding sequence is TGTGCCAGCAGTTTATCGGGAGGGACCTACGAGCAGTACTTC.

This clone came up a few times. The chain carries TRBV7-9 and TRBJ2-2; 11 bases are shared with TRBD2. This CDR3 is built from 15 residues. V shed 2 bases and J 4 bases; nucleotides not matched to a gene: 0. From germline, CDR1 is SEHNR and CDR2 FQNEAQ (reference sequence). The DNA of the CDR3 is TGTGCCAGCAGCTTAACTAGCGGGAGCACCGGGGAGCTGTTTTTT. Its translation is CASSLTSGSTGELFF.

This clone occurred many times. This rearrangement joins TRBV5-1 to TRBJ2-5, with 8 bases matching TRBD1. Germline V gene sequence: CDR1 SGHRS, CDR2 YFSETQ. The CDR3 covers 16 residues. Trimming took 4 bases from V and 2 from J; bases not matched to a gene: 10. Here the CDR3 reads CASSVTGTGGQETQYF. The CDR3 DNA is TGCGCCAGCAGCGTAACCGGGACAGGTGGACAAGAGACCCAGTACTTC.

This clone has only a few counts. This chain uses TRBV30 with TRBJ2-5; tentative D call: TRBD2 (5 bases). Trimming cost V 2 bases and J 1 base, with 11 bases left between them. Germline V gene lookup returns CDR1 GTSNPN and CDR2 SVGIG (reference sequence). This CDR3 contains 14 residues. Here the CDR3 DNA reads TGTGCCTGGAGTCCCACGGGGATCCAAGAGACCCAGTACTTC. Translated: CAWSPTGIQETQYF.

Details on this clone: Additional DNA sequences in this sample encode the identical CDR3. The DNA of the CDR3 is TGTGCCAGCTCTGTAACTGGGGCCAACGTCCTGACTTTC. Translating it yields CASSVTGANVLTF. V and J are TRBV18 and TRBJ2-6; no clear D gene. The CDR3 is made up of 13 amino acids. V was pared by 6 bases and J by 2 bases, with 5 bases between. Germline V CDR1 and CDR2: KGHSH, LQKENI.

This clone was observed a handful of times. V and J are TRBV6-5 and TRBJ2-5, with TRBD1 matching over 7 bases. The germline V gene encodes CDR1 MNHEY and CDR2 SVGAGI. The CDR3 runs to 13 residues. Trimming took 6 bases from V and 6 from J; bases not matched to a gene: 7. The DNA of the CDR3 is TGTGCCAGCAGGAGACAGGGTGGAAAGACCCAGTACTTC. Translating it yields CASRRQGGKTQYF.

A few counts support this clone. The chain is built from TRBV5-4 and TRBJ2-3, with 14 bases lining up with TRBD2. The germline V gene encodes CDR1 SGHNT and CDR2 YYREEE (reference sequence). The junction had 7 bases not matched to a gene; V was cut back by 4 bases and J by 0 bases. This CDR3 contains 18 residues. The CDR3: CASSPTGTSGGSTDTQYF. CDR3 coding DNA: TGTGCCAGCAGCCCCACCGGGACTAGCGGGGGTAGCACAGATACGCAGTATTTT.

The CDR3 region is CASSVRYMNTEAFF. CDR3 nucleotides: TGTGCCAGCAGTGTCCGATACATGAACACTGAAGCTTTCTTT. The genes are TRBV2 and TRBJ1-1; D is ambiguous. Germline CDR1 is SNHLY and CDR2 is FYNNEI. The CDR3 covers 14 residues. V lost 4 bases to trimming and J lost 0 bases, with 9 bases between them.

The chain combines TRBV7-2 with TRBJ1-2; TRBD1 aligns across 7 bases. CDR3 length equals 16 residues. The germline gives CDR1 SGHTA, CDR2 FQGNSA. The junction had 11 bases not matched to a gene; V was cut back by 4 bases and J by 3 bases. The CDR3, as DNA: TGTGCCAGCAGCTCCAGGGCCACAGGGGAGGACTATGGCTACACCTTC. Protein: CASSSRATGEDYGYTF.

This chain links TRBV29-1 with TRBJ2-5; tentative D call: TRBD1 (6 bases). Gene TRBJ2-7 matches the end of the DNA better, so the J call may be wrong. The CDR3 is 14 amino acids. Germline loops: CDR1 SQVTM, CDR2 ANQGSEA. CDR3 residues: CSVAWTATPYEQYF. The DNA of the CDR3 is TGCAGCGTTGCATGGACAGCCACTCCCTACGAGCAGTACTTC.

This clone appeared a few times. The CDR3: CASSFGADSGDTQYF. The CDR3 DNA sequence: TGTGCCAGCAGCTTTGGAGCTGATAGTGGGGATACGCAGTATTTT. This chain connects TRBV7-9 to TRBJ2-3; no clear D gene. Germline V CDR1 and CDR2: SEHNR, FQNEAQ (reference sequence). V was shortened by 3 bases and J by 6 bases, with 16 bases between the two germline ends. The CDR3 is 15 residues long.

The chain has TRBV18 and TRBJ2-3; 7 nucleotides align to TRBD2. V lost 4 bases and J lost 4; bases outside the gene matches: 14. The germline CDR1 and CDR2 sequences are KGHSH and LQKENI. CDR3 length: 17 amino acids. In DNA, the CDR3 is TGTGCCAGCTCACTGACGGGAGCGGGACGGTCGTCAGATACGCAGTATTTT. The encoded protein is CASSLTGAGRSSDTQYF.